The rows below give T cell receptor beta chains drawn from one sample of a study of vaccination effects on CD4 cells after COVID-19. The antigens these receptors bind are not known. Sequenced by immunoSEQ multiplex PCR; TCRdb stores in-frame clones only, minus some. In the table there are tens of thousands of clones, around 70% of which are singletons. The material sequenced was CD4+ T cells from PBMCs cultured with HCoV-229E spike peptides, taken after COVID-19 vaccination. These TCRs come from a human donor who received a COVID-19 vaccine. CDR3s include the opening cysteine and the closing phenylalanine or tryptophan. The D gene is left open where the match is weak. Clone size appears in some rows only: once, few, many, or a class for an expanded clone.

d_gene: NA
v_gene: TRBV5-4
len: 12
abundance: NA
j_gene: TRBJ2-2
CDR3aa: CASSLDAGELFF
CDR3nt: TGTGCCAGCAGCTTGGACGCCGGGGAGCTGTTTTTT

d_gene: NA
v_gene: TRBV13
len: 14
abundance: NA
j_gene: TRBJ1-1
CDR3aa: CASSLGSANTEAFF
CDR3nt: TGTGCCAGCAGCTTAGGTTCAGCGAACACTGAAGCTTTCTTT

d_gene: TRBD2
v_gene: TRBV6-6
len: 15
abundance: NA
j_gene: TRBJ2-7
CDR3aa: CASIPGGGFSYEQYF
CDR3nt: TGTGCCAGCATCCCGGGGGGGGGCTTCTCCTACGAGCAGTACTTC

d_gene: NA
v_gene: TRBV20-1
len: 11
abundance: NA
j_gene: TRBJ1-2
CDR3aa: CSASSVGGYTF
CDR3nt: TGCAGTGCTAGTTCCGTCGGTGGCTACACCTTC

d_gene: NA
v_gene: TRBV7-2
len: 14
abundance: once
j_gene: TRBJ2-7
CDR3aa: CASSSVVTRYEQYF
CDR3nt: TGTGCCAGCAGCTCCGTGGTGACCAGATACGAGCAGTACTTC

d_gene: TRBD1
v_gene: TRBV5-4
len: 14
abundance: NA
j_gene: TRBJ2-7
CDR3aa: CASKRDRESYEQYF
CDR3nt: TGTGCCAGCAAAAGGGACAGGGAATCCTACGAGCAGTACTTC

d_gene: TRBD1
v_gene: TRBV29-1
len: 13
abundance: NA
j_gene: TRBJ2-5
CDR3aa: CSVPPGGYETQYF
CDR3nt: TGCAGCGTCCCCCCAGGGGGCTATGAGACCCAGTACTTC

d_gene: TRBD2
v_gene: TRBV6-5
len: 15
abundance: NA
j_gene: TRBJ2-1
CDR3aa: CASRGLAAAYNEQFF
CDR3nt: TGTGCCAGCAGGGGACTAGCGGCAGCTTACAATGAGCAGTTCTTC

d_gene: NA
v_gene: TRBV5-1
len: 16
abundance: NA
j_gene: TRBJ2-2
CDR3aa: CASSLGVGGNTGELFF
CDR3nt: TGCGCCAGCAGCTTGGGCGTTGGCGGGAACACCGGGGAGCTGTTTTTT

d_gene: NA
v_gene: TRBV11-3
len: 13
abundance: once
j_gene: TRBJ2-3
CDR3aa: CASSLDYTDTQYF
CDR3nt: TGTGCCAGCAGCTTAGACTACACAGATACGCAGTATTTT

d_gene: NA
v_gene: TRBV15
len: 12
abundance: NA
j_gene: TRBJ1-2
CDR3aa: CATSSLTYGYTF
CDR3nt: TGTGCCACCAGCAGCCTGACCTATGGCTACACCTTC

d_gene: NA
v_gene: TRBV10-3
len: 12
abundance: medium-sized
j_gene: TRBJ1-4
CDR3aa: CAISESSEKLFF
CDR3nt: TGTGCCATCAGTGAGTCGAGTGAAAAACTGTTTTTT

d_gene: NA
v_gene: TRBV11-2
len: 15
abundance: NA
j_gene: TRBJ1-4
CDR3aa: CASQPLGPNNEKLFF
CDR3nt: TGTGCCAGCCAACCCCTGGGGCCGAATAATGAAAAACTGTTTTTT

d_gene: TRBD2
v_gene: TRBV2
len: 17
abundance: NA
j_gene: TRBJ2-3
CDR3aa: CASIPMGLAGATDTQYF
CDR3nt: TGTGCCAGCATACCCATGGGGCTAGCGGGAGCCACAGATACGCAGTATTTT

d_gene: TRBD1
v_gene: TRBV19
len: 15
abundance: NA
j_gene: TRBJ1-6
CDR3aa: CASSITTGGGSPLHF
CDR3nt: TGTGCCAGTAGTATCACGACAGGGGGGGGATCACCCCTCCACTTT

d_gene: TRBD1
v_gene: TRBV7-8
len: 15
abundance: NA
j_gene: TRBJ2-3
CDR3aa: CASSLTGQYTDTQYF
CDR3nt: TGTGCCAGCAGCTTAACGGGACAGTACACAGATACGCAGTATTTT

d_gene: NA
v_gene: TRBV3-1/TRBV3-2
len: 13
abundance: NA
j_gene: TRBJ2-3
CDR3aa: CASSQRSTDTQYF
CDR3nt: TGTGCCAGCAGCCAAAGATCCACAGATACGCAGTATTTT

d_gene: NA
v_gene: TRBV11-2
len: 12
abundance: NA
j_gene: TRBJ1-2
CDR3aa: CASSLTGYGYTF
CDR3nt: TGTGCCAGCAGCTTAACAGGGTATGGCTACACCTTC

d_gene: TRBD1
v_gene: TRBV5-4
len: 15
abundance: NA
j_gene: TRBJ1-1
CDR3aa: CASSLNGQGNTEAFF
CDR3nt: TGTGCCAGCAGCCTAAATGGACAGGGGAACACTGAAGCTTTCTTT

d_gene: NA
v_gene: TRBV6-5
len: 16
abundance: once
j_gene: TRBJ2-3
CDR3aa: CASSYVAGVVTDTQYF
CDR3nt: TGTGCCAGCAGTTACGTCGCAGGGGTGGTTACAGATACGCAGTATTTT

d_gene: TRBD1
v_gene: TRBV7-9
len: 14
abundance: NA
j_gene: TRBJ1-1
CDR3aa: CASSPNRGRGEAFF
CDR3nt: TGTGCCAGCAGCCCCAACAGGGGGCGCGGTGAAGCTTTCTTT

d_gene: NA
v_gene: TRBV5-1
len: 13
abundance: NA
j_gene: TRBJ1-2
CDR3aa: CASSYQGDYGYTF
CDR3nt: TGCGCCAGCAGCTACCAGGGCGACTATGGCTACACCTTC

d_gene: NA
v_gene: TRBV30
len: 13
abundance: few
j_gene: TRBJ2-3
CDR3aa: CARVAVSTDTQYF
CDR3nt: TGTGCCCGGGTGGCAGTTAGCACAGATACGCAGTATTTT

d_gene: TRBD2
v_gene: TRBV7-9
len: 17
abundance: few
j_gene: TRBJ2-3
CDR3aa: CASSLTWTSGKSDTQYF
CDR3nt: TGTGCCAGCAGCTTAACTTGGACTAGCGGGAAATCAGATACGCAGTATTTT

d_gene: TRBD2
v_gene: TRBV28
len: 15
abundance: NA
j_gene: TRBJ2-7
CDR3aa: CASSAGLAGTYEQYF
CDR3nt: TGTGCCAGCAGTGCCGGACTAGCGGGAACCTACGAGCAGTACTTC

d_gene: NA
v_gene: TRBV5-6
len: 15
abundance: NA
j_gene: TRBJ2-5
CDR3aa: CASSPNFQGGETQYF
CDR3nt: TGTGCCAGCAGCCCTAATTTCCAGGGGGGAGAGACCCAGTACTTC

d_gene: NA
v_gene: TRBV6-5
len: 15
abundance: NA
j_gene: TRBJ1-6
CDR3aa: CASRHSGTSHSPLHF
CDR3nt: TGTGCCAGCAGGCACTCCGGGACATCTCATTCACCCCTCCACTTT

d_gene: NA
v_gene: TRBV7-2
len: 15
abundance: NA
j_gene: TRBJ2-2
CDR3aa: CASSLVAPNTGELFF
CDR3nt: TGTGCCAGCAGCTTGGTGGCTCCGAACACCGGGGAGCTGTTTTTT

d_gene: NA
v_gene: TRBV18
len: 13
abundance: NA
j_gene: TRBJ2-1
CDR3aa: CASSPDSYNEQFF
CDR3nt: TGTGCCAGCTCACCCGACTCCTACAATGAGCAGTTCTTC

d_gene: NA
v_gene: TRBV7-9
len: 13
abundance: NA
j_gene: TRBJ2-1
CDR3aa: CASSLVRQGEQFF
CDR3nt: TGTGCCAGCAGCTTAGTACGGCAGGGTGAGCAGTTCTTC

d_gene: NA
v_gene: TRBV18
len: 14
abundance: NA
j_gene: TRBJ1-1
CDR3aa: CASSGQRDITEAFF
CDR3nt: TGTGCCAGCTCGGGTCAACGGGACATTACTGAAGCTTTCTTT

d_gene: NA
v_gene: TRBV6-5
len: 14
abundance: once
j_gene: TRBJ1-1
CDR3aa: CASSYSLGASEAFF
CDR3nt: TGTGCCAGCAGTTACTCCTTAGGGGCTTCTGAAGCTTTCTTT

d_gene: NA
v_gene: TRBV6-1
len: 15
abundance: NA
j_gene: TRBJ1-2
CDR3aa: CASSEGVRGRSGYTF
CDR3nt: TGTGCCAGCAGTGAAGGCGTCAGGGGTAGAAGTGGCTACACCTTC

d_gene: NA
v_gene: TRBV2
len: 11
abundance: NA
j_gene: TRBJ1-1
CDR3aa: CATRDYTEAFF
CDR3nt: TGTGCCACCCGGGATTACACTGAAGCTTTCTTT

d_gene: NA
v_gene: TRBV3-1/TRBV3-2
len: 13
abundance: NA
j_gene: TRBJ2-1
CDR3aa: CASSQVRYNEQFF
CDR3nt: TGTGCCAGCAGCCAAGTGCGGTACAATGAGCAGTTCTTC

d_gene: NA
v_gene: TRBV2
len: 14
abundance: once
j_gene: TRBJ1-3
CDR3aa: CASSDGTAGNTIYF
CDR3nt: TGTGCCAGCAGCGATGGGACCGCTGGAAACACCATATATTTT

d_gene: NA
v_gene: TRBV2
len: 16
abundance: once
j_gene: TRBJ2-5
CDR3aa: CASRVGLLVSQETQYF
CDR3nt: TGTGCCAGCAGGGTGGGACTCCTGGTTTCCCAAGAGACCCAGTACTTC

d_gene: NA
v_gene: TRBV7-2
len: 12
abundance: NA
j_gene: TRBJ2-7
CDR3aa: CASSFKVGEQYF
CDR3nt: TGTGCCAGCAGCTTCAAGGTGGGCGAGCAGTACTTC

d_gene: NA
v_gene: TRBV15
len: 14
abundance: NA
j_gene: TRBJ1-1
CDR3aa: CATSRAQMNTEAFF
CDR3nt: TGTGCCACCAGCAGAGCACAGATGAACACTGAAGCTTTCTTT

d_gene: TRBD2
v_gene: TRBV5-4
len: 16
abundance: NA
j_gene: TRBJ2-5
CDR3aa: CASSTGLAGVKETQYF
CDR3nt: TGTGCCAGCAGCACGGGACTAGCGGGAGTAAAAGAGACCCAGTACTTC

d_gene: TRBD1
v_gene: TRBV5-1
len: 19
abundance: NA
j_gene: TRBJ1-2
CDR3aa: CASSLWGQQRELGGYGYTF
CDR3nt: TGCGCCAGCAGTTTGTGGGGACAGCAACGAGAGCTTGGTGGCTATGGCTACACCTTC